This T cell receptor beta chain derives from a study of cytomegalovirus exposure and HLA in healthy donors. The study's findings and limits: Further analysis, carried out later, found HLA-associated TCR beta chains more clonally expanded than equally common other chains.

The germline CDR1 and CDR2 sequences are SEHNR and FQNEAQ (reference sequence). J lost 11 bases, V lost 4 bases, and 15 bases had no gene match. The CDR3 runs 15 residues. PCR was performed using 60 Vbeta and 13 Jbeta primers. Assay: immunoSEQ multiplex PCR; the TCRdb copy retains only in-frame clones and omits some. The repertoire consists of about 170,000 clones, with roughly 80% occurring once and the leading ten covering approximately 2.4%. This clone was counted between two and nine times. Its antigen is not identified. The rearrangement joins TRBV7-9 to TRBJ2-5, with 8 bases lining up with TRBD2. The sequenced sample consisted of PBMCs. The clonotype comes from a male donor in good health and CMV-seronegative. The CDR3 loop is CASSSTTSGESEQYF. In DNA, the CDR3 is TGTGCCAGCAGCTCTACAACTAGCGGAGAATCTGAGCAGTACTTC.